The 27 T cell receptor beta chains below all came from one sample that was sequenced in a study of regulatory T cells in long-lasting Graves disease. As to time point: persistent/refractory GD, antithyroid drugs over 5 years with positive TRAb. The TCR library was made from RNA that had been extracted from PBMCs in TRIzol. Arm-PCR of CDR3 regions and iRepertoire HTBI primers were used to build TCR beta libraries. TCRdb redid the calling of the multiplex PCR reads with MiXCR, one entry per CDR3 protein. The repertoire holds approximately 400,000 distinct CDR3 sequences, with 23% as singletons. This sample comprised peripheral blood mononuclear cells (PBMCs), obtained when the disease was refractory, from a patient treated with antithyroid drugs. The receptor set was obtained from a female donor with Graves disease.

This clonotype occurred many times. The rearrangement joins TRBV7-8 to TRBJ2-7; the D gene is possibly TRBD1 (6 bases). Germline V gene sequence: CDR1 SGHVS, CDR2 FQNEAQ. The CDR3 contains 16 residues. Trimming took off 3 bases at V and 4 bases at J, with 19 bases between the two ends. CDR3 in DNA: TGTGCCAGCAGCTTGCGACTTACAGGGACCAGGTACGAGCAGTACTTC. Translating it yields CASSLRLTGTRYEQYF.

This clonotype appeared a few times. In nucleotides, the CDR3 is TGTGCCAGCAGTGCACGACAGGGGGCCCAGCATTTT. It is translated as CASSARQGAQHF. The chain carries TRBV27 and TRBJ1-5; TRBD1 matches 9 bases. V gave up 5 bases and J gave up 11 bases; unmatched junction bases: 4. Germline assignment: CDR1 MNHEY and CDR2 SMNVEV (reference sequence). The CDR3 spans 12 residues.

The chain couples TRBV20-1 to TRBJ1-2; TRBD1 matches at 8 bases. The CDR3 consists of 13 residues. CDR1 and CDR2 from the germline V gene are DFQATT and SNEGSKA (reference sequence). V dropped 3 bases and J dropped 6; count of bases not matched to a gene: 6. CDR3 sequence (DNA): TGCAGTGCTAGCGATGGACAGGGTCATGGCTACACCTTC. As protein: CSASDGQGHGYTF.

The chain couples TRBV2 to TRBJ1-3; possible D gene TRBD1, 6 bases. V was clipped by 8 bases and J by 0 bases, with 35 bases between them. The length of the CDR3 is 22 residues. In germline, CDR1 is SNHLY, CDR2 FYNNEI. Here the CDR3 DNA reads TGTGCCAGCCTGCCTTCCCTTGGGGGACACCGTGCCCTATTCCGCTCTGGAAACACCATATATTTT. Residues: CASLPSLGGHRALFRSGNTIYF. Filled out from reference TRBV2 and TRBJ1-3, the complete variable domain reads EPEVTQTPSHQVTQMGQEVILRCVPISNHLYFYWYRQILGQKVEFLVSFYNNEISEKSEIFDDQFSVERPDGSNFTLKIRSTKLEDSAMYFCASLPSLGGHRALFRSGNTIYFGEGSWLTVV.

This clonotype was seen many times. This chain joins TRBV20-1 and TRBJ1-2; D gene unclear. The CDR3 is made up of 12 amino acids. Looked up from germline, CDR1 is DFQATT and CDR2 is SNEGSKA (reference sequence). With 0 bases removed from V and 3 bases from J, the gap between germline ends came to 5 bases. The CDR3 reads CSARDHYYGYTF. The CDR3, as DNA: TGCAGTGCTAGAGATCATTACTATGGCTACACCTTC.

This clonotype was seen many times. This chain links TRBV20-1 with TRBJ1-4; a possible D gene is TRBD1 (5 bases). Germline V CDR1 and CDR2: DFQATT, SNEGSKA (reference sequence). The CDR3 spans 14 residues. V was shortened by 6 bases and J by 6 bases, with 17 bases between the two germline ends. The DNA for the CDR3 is TGCAGTGCCGATGGGGCGGGGGGAGATGAAAAACTGTTTTTT. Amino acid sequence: CSADGAGGDEKLFF.

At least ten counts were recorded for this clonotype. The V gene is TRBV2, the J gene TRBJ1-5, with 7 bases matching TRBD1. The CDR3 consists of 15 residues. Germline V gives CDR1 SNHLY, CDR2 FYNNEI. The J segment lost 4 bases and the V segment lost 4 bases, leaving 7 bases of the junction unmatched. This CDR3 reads CASSGGGGKNQPQHF. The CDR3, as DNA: TGTGCCAGCAGTGGCGGAGGGGGCAAAAATCAGCCCCAGCATTTT.

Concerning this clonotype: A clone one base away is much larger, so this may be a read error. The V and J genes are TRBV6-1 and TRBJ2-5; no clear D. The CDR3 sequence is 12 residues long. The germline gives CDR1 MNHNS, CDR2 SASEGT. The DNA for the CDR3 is TGTGCCGGCAGTGAGATTGGGGAGACCCAGTACTTC. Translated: CAGSEIGETQYF.

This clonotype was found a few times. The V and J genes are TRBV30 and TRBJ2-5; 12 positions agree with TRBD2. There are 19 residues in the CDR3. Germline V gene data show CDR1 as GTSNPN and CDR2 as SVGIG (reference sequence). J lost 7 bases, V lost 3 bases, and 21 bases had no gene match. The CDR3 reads CAWSPSAGLAGGRARTQYF. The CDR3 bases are TGTGCCTGGAGCCCCTCCGCAGGGCTAGCGGGAGGGAGGGCGCGGACCCAGTACTTC.

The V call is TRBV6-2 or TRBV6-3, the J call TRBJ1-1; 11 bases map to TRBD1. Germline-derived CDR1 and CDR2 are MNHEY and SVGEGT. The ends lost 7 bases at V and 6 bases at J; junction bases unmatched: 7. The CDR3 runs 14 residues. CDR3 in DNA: TGTGCCAGCACCCGCGGACAGGGGGCTGCTGAAGCTTTCTTT. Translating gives CASTRGQGAAEAFF.

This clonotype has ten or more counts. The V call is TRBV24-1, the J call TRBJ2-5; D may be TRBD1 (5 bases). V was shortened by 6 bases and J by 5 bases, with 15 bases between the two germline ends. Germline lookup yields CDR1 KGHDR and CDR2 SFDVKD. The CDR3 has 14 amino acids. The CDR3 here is CATSSDTPGETQYF. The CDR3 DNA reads TGTGCCACCAGTTCGGACACCCCAGGGGAGACCCAGTACTTC.

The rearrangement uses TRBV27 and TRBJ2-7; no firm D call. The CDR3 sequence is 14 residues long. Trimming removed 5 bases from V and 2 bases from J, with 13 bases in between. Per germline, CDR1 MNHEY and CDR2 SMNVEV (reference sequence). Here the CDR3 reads CASSTPRNPYEQYF. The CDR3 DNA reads TGTGCCAGCAGTACCCCTAGGAACCCCTACGAGCAGTACTTC.

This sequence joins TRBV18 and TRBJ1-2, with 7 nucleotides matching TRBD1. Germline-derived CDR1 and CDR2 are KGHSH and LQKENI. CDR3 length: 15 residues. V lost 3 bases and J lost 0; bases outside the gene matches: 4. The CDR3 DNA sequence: TGTGCCAGCTCACCTACGACAGGGACTAACTATGGCTACACCTTC. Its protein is CASSPTTGTNYGYTF.

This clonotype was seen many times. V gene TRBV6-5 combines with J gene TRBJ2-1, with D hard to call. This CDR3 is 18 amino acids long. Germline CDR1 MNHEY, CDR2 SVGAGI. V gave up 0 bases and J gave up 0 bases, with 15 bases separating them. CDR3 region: CASSYSPQTGSSYNEQFF. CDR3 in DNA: TGTGCCAGCAGTTACTCCCCCCAGACTGGCAGCTCCTACAATGAGCAGTTCTTC.

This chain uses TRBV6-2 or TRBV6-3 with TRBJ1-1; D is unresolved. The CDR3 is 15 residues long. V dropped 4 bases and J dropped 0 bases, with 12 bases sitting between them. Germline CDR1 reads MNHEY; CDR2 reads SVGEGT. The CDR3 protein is CASSWKERLNTEAFF. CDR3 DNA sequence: TGTGCCAGCAGTTGGAAGGAGCGGTTGAACACTGAAGCTTTCTTT.

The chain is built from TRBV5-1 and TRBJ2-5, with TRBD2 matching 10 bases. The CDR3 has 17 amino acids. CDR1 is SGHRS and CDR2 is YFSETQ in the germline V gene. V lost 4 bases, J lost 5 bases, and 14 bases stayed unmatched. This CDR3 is CASSHRASGSSGETQYF. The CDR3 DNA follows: TGCGCCAGCAGCCACAGAGCTAGCGGGAGTTCAGGGGAGACCCAGTACTTC.

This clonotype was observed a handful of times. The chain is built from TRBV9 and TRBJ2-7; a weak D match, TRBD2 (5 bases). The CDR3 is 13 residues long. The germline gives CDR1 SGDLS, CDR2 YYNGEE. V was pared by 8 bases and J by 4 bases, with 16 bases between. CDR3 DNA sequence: TGTGCCAGGGCCCTGGCGGGCTGGTACGAGCAGTACTTC. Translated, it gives CARALAGWYEQYF.

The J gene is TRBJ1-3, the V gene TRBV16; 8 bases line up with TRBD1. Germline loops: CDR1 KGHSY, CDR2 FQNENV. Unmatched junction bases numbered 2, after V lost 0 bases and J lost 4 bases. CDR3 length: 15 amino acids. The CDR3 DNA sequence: TGTGCCAGCAGCCAATCGACAGGGGTCGGAAACACCATATATTTT. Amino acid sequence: CASSQSTGVGNTIYF.

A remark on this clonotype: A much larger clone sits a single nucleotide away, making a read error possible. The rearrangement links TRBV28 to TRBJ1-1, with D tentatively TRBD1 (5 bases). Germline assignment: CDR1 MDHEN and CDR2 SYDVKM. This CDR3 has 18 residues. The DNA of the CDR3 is TGTGTCAGCAGTTTTAGTATCCTGTATGGGGCGAGGGGCACTGAAGCTTTCTTT. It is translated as CVSSFSILYGARGTEAFF. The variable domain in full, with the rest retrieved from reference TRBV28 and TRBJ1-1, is DVKVTQSSRYLVKRTGEKVFLECVQDMDHENMFWYRQDPGLGLRLIYFSYDVKMKEKGDIPEGYSVSREKKERFSLILESASTNQTSMYLCVSSFSILYGARGTEAFFGQGTRLTVV.

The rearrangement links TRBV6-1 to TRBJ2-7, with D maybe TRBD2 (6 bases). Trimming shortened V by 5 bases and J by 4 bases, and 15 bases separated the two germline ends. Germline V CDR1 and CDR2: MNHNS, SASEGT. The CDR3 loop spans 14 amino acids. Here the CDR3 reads CASSRPGLLYEQYF. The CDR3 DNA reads TGTGCCAGCAGTCGACCGGGACTTCTATACGAGCAGTACTTC.

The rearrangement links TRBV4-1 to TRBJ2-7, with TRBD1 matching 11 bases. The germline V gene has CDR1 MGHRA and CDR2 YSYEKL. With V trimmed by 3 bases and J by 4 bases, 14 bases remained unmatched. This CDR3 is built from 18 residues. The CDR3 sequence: CASSHGDRGGSSLYEQYF. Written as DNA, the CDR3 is TGCGCCAGCAGCCATGGGGACAGGGGGGGCTCCAGCTTATACGAGCAGTACTTC.

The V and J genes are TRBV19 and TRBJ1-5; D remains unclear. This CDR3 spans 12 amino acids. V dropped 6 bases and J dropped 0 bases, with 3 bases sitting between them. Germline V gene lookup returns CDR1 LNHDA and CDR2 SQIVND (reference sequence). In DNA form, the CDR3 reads TGTGCCAGTAGACCTAGCAATCAGCCCCAGCATTTT. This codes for CASRPSNQPQHF. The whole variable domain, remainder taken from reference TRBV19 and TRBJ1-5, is DGGITQSPKYLFRKEGQNVTLSCEQNLNHDAMYWYRQDPGQGLRLIYYSQIVNDFQKGDIAEGYSVSREKKESFPLTVTSAQKNPTAFYLCASRPSNQPQHFGDGTRLSIL.

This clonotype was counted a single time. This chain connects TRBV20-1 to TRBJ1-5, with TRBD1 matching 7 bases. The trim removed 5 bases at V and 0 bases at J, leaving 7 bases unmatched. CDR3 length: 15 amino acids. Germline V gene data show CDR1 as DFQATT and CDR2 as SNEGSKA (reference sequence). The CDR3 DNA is TGCAGTGCTGTCCGGGACAGCTATAGCAATCAGCCCCAGCATTTT. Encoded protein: CSAVRDSYSNQPQHF.

The CDR3 spells CASSIMASNTEAFF. The CDR3 region has the DNA TGTGCCAGTAGTATTATGGCGTCGAACACTGAAGCTTTCTTT. The chain carries TRBV19 and TRBJ1-1; no clear D gene. CDR3 length equals 14 residues. V was trimmed by 3 bases and J by 1 base, leaving 9 bases between them. The germline CDR1 and CDR2 sequences are LNHDA and SQIVND (reference sequence).

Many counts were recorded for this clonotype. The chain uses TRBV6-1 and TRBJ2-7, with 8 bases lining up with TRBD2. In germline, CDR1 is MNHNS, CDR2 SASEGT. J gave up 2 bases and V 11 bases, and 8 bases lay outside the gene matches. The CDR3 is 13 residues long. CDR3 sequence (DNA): TGTGCCTTGGGGCCAGCGGGAGCCTACGAGCAGTACTTC. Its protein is CALGPAGAYEQYF.

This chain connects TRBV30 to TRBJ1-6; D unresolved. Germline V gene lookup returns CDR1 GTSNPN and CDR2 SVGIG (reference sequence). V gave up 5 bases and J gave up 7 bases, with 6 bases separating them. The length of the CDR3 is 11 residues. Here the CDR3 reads CAWEWNSPLHF. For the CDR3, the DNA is TGTGCCTGGGAATGGAATTCACCCCTCCACTTT.

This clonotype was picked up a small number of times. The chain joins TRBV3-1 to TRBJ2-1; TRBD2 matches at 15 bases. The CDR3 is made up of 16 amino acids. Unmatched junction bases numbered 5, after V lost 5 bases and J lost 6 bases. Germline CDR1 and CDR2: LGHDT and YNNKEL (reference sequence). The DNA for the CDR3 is TGTGCCAGCAGCGTCTCGGGACTAGCGGGAGGCAATGAGCAGTTCTTC. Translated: CASSVSGLAGGNEQFF.